This T cell receptor (beta chain) was identified in a study of CD8 T cells in Susac syndrome. Patients with stable or active relapsing-remitting disease, all of them treatment-naive, made up the multiple sclerosis controls. When the RNA was reverse transcribed, random hexamers were used with an input of roughly 0.45 to 1 ug. MiXCR, applied by TCRdb to the immunoSEQ multiplex PCR reads, yields one record per CDR3 protein. Here the sample spans 160,000 or so distinct CDR3 sequences, about 95% being singletons. Looked up from germline, CDR1 is LGHNA and CDR2 is YNFKEQ. The CDR3 has 17 residues. V was pared by 0 bases and J by 0 bases, with 11 bases between.

The chain links TRBV4-2 to TRBJ2-2; D is perhaps TRBD1 (5 bases). The sequenced sample was CD8+ T cells from PBMCs. The source is a human donor with multiple sclerosis. The CDR3 DNA reads as TGTGCCAGCAGCCAAGAGAATGGCAGGGCGAACACCGGGGAGCTGTTTTTT. It codes for CASSQENGRANTGELFF.